Here is one T cell receptor beta chain with its context. This sample stems from a study of OX40 agonist ivuxolimab in advanced cancers. V shed 4 bases and J 4 bases; nucleotides not matched to a gene: 3. This CDR3 spans 15 amino acids. Looked up from germline, CDR1 is SGHAT and CDR2 is FQDESV (reference sequence). The protocol was immunoSEQ multiplex PCR, while the TCRdb copy is restricted to in-frame clones and leaves out a portion. The table has some 64,000 clones, 82% seen once. The clonotype was recovered from an adult with an advanced solid tumor such as melanoma, head and neck, liver or kidney cancer. This rearrangement joins TRBV11-1 to TRBJ2-6, with TRBD1 identical over 8 bases. Sequenced here: CD4+ or CD8+ T cells sorted from blood, sampled in a trial of the OX40 agonist ivuxolimab. CDR3 nucleotides: TGTGCCAGCAGCTCCAGGGGGCCAGGGGCCAACGTCCTGACTTTC. Translating it yields CASSSRGPGANVLTF.